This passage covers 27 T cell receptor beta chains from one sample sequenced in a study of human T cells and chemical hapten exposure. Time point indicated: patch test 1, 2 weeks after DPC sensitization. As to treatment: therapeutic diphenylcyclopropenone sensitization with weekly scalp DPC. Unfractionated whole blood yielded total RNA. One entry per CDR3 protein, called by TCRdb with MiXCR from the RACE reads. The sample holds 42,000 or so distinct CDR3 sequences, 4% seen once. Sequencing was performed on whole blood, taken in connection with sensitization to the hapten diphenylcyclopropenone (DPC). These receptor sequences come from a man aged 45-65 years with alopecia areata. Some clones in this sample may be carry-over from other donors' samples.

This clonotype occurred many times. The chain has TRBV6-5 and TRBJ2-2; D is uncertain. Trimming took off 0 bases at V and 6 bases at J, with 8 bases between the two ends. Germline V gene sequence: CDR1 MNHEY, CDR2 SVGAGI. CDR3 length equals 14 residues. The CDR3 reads CASSYSFWAGELFF. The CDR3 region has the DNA TGTGCCAGCAGTTACTCGTTCTGGGCCGGGGAGCTGTTTTTT.

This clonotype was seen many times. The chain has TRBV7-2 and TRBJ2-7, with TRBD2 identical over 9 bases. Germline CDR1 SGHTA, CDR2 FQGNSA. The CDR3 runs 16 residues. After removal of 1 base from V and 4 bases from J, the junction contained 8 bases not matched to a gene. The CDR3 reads CASSLGAGLAGYEQYF. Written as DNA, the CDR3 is TGTGCCAGCAGCTTAGGGGCTGGGCTAGCGGGGTACGAGCAGTACTTC. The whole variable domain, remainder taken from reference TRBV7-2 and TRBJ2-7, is GAGVSQSPSNKVTEKGKDVELRCDPISGHTALYWYRQSLGQGLEFLIYFQGNSAPDKSGLPSDRFSAERTGGSVSTLTIQRTQQEDSAVYLCASSLGAGLAGYEQYFGPGTRLTVT.

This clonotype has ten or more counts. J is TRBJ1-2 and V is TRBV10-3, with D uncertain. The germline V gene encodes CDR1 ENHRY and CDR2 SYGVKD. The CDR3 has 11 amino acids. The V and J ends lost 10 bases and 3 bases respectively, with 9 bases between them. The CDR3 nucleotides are TGTGCCAGTAAATCTGACTATGGCTACACCTTC. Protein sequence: CASKSDYGYTF.

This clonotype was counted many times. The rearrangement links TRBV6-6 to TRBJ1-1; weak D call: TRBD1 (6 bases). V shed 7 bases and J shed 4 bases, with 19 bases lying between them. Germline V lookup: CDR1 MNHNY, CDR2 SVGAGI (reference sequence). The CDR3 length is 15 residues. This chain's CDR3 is CASTSAGGQGTEAFF. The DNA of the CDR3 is TGTGCCAGCACATCCGCCGGGGGCCAGGGCACTGAAGCTTTCTTT.

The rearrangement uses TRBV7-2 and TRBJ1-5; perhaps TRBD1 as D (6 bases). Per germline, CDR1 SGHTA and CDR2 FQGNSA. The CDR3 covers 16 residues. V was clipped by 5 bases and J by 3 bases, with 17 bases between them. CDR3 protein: CASSHSRTDYNQPQHF. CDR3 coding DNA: TGTGCCAGCAGCCACTCCAGGACAGATTACAATCAGCCCCAGCATTTT.

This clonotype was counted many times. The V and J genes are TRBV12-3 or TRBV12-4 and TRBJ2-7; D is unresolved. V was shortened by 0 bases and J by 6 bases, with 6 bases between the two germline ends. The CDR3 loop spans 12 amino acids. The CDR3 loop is CASSLARIEQYF. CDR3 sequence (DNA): TGTGCCAGCAGTTTAGCCCGGATCGAGCAGTACTTC.

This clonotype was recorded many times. CDR3 nucleotides: TGCGCCAGCAGCTGGGGGCCTCTAGCGACTAGCACAGATACGCAGTATTTT. Translating it yields CASSWGPLATSTDTQYF. This chain links TRBV5-1 with TRBJ2-3, with D perhaps assigned TRBD1 or TRBD2 (6 bases each). Per germline, CDR1 SGHRS and CDR2 YFSETQ. The CDR3 runs 17 residues. The V end was cut by 3 bases, the J end by 0 bases, with 17 bases between.

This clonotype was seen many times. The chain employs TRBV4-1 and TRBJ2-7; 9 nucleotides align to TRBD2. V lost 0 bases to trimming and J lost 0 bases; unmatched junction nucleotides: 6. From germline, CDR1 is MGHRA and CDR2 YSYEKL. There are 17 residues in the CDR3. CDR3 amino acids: CASSQDEGTSYSYEQYF. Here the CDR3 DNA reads TGCGCCAGCAGCCAAGATGAAGGGACTAGCTACTCCTACGAGCAGTACTTC.

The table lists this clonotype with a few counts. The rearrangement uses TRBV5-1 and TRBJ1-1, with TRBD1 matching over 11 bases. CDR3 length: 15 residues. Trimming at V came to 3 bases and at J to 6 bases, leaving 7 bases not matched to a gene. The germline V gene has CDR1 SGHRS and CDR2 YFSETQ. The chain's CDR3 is CASSSGQGVQAEAFF. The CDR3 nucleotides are TGCGCCAGCAGCTCGGGACAGGGGGTTCAGGCTGAAGCTTTCTTT.

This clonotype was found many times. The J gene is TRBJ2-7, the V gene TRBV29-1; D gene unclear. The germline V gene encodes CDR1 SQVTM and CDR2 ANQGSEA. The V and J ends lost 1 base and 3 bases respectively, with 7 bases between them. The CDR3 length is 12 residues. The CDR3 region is CSVEAPSYEQYF. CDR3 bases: TGCAGCGTTGAAGCCCCTAGCTACGAGCAGTACTTC.

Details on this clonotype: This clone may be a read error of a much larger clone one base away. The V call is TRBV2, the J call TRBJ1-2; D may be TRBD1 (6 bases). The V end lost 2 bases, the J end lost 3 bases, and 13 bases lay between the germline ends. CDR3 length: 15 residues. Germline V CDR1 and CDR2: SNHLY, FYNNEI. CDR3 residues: CASSEILGADYGYTF. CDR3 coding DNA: TGTGCCAGCAGTGAAATCCTGGGGGCTGACTATGGCTACACCTTC.

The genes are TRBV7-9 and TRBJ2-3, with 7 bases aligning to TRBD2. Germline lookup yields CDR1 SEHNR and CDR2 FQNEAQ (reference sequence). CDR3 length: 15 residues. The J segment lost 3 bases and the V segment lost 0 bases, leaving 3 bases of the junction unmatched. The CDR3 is CASSLAGGTTDTQYF. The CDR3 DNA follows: TGTGCCAGCAGCTTAGCGGGAGGGACGACAGATACGCAGTATTTT.

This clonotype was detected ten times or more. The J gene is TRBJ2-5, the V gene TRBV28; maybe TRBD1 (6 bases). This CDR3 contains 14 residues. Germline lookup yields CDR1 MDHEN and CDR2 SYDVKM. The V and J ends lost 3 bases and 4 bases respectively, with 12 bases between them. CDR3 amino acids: CASSFTGNRETQYF. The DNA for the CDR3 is TGTGCCAGCAGTTTCACAGGGAATCGAGAGACCCAGTACTTC. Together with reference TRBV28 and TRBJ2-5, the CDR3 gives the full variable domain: DVKVTQSSRYLVKRTGEKVFLECVQDMDHENMFWYRQDPGLGLRLIYFSYDVKMKEKGDIPEGYSVSREKKERFSLILESASTNQTSMYLCASSFTGNRETQYFGPGTRLLVL.

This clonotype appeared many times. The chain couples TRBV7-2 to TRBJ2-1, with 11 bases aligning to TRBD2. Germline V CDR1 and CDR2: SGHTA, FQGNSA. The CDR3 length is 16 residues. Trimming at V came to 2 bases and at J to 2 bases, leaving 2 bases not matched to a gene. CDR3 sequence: CASSLIAGGPYNEQFF. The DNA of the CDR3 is TGTGCCAGCAGCTTAATAGCGGGAGGGCCCTACAATGAGCAGTTCTTC. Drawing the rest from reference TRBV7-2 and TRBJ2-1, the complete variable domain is GAGVSQSPSNKVTEKGKDVELRCDPISGHTALYWYRQSLGQGLEFLIYFQGNSAPDKSGLPSDRFSAERTGGSVSTLTIQRTQQEDSAVYLCASSLIAGGPYNEQFFGPGTRLTVL.

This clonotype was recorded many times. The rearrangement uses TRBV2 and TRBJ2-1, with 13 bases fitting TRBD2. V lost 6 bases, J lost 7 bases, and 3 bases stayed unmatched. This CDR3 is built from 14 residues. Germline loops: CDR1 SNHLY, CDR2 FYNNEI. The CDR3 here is CASREGLAGNEQFF. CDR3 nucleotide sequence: TGTGCCAGCAGGGAGGGACTAGCGGGGAATGAGCAGTTCTTC.

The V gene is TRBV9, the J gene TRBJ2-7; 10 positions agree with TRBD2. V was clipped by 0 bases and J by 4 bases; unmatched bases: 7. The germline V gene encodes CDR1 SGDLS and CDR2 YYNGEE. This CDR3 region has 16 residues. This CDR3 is CASSVDQREGRYEQYF. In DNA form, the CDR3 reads TGTGCCAGCAGCGTAGACCAGCGGGAGGGCCGATACGAGCAGTACTTC.

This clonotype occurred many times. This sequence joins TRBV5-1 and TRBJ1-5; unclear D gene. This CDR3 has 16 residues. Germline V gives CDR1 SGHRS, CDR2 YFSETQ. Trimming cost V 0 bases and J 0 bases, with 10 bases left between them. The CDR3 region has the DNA TGCGCCAGCAGCTTGGCCCCCGGGAATAGCAATCAGCCCCAGCATTTT. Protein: CASSLAPGNSNQPQHF.

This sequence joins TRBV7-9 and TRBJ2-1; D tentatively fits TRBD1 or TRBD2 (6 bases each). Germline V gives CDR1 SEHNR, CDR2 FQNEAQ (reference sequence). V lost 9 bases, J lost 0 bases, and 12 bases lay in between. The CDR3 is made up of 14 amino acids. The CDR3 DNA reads TGTGCCAGGGAGGGGGACTCCTCCTACAATGAGCAGTTCTTC. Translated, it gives CAREGDSSYNEQFF. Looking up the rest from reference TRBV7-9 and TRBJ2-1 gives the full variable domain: DTGVSQNPRHKITKRGQNVTFRCDPISEHNRLYWYRQTLGQGPEFLTYFQNEAQLEKSRLLSDRFSAERPKGSFSTLEIQRTEQGDSAMYLCAREGDSSYNEQFFGPGTRLTVL.

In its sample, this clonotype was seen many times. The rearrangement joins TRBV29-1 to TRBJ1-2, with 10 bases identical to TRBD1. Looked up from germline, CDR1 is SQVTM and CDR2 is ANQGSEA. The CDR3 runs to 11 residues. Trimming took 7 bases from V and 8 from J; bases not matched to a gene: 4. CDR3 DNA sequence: TGCAGCGCCGGACAGGGGGAGGGCTACACCTTC. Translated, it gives CSAGQGEGYTF.

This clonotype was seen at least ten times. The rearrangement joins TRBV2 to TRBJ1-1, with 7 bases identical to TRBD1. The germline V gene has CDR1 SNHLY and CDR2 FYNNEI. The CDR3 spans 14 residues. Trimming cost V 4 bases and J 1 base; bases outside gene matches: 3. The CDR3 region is CASSVEGANTEAFF. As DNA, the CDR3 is TGTGCCAGCAGTGTCGAGGGGGCGAACACTGAAGCTTTCTTT.

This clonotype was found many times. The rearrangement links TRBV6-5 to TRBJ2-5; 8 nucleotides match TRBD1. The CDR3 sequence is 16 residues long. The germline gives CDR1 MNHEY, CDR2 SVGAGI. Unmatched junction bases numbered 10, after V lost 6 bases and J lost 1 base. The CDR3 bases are TGTGCCAGCAGGCGGACAGGGTATGGGGCCCAAGAGACCCAGTACTTC. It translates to CASRRTGYGAQETQYF.

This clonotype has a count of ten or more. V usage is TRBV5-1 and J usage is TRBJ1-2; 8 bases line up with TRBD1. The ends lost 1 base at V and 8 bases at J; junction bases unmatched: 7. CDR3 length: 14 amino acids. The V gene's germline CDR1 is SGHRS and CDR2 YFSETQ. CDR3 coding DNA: TGCGCCAGCAGCTTGCAGCAGGGGGCGGAAGGCTACACCTTC. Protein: CASSLQQGAEGYTF.

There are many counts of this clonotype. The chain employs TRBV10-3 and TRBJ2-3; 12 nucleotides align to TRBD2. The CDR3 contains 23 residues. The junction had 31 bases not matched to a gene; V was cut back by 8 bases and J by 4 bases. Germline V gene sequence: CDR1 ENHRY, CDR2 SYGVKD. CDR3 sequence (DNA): TGTGCCATCGGGGGGCTAGCGGGAGGGCCGAGCCCCCCCCCACTAAGTGGCCCAGATACGCAGTATTTT. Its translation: CAIGGLAGGPSPPPLSGPDTQYF.

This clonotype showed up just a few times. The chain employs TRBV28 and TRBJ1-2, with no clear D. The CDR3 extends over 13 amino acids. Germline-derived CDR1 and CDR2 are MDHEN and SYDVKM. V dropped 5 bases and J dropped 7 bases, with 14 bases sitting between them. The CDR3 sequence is CASSLEGRVGYTF. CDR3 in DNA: TGTGCCAGCAGTCTAGAAGGGCGGGTTGGCTACACCTTC.

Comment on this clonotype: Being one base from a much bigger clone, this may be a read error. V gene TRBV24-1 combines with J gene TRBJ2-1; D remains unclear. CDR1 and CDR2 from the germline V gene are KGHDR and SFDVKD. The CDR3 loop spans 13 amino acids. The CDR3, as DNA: TGTGCCACCAGTGATTTGGACCCAAATGAGCAGTCCTTC. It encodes CATSDLDPNEQSF.

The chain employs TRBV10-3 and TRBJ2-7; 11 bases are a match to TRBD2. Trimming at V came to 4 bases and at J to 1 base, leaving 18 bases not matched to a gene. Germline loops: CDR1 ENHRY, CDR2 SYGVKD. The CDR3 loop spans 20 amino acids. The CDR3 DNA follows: TGTGCCATCAGTGGCCCCGAGGTGACTAGCGGGGATTCGGGTTCCTACGAGCAGTACTTC. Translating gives CAISGPEVTSGDSGSYEQYF.

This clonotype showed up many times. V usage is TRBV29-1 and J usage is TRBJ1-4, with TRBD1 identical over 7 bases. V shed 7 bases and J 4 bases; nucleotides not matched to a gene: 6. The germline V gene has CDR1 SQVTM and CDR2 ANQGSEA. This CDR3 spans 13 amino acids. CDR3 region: CSAANRGNEKLFF. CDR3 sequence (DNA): TGCAGCGCTGCGAACAGGGGTAATGAAAAACTGTTTTTT.